This entry concerns a single T cell receptor beta chain. What it binds is not known. The entry originates in a study of cytomegalovirus exposure and HLA in healthy donors. Study observations and caveats: Per a prior analysis, the majority of TCR beta V segments were productive roughly 87% or roughly 30% of the time. The authors later linked a missense DCLRE1C variant to TCR beta V- and J-gene trimming.

The CDR3 consists of 13 residues. Per the germline V gene, CDR1 is KGHSH and CDR2 is LQKENI. V gave up 10 bases and J gave up 6 bases, with 18 bases separating them. When sampled, the donors appeared nominally healthy, though they likely had unrecorded immune exposures. 13 Jbeta primers and 60 Vbeta primers were used for the PCR. Profiled with immunoSEQ multiplex PCR; TCRdb holds only in-frame clones, not every one. The sample lists under 200,000 clones, approximately 78% occurring once. The source of this sequence is a woman aged 25 to 39 in good health and CMV-seropositive. This rearrangement joins TRBV18 to TRBJ1-2, with TRBD1 as a possible D gene (5 bases). The sequenced sample was PBMCs. DNA of the CDR3: TGTGCCACCTCCTTAAGCAGGGTAGATGGCTACACCTTC. This sequence encodes CATSLSRVDGYTF. The variable domain in full, completed from reference TRBV18 and TRBJ1-2, reads NAGVMQNPRHLVRRRGQEARLRCSPMKGHSHVYWYRQLPEEGLKFMVYLQKENIIDESGMPKERFSAEFPKEGPSILRIQQVVRGDSAAYFCATSLSRVDGYTFGSGTRLTVV.